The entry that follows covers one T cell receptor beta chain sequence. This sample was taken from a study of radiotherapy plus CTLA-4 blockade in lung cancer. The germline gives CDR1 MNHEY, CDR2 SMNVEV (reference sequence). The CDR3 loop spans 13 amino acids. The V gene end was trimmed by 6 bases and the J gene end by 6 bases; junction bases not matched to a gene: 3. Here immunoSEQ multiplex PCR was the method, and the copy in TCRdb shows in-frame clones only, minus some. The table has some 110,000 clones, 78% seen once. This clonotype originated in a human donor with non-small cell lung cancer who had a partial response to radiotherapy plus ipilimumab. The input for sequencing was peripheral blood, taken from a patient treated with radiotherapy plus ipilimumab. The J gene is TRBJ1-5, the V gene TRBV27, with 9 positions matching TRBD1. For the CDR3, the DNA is TGTGCCAGCAGGGGGACAGGGATTCAGCCCCAGCATTTT. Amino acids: CASRGTGIQPQHF.